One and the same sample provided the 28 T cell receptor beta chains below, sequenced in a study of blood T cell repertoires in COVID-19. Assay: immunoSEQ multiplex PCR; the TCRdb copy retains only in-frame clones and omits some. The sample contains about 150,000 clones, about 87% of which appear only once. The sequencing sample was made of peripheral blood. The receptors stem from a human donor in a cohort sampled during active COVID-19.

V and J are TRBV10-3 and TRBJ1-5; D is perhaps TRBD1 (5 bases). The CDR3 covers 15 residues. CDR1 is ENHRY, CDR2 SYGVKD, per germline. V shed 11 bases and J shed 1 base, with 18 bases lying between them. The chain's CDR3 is CAPAGGWGSNQPQHF. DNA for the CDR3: TGTGCCCCCGCGGGAGGGTGGGGCAGCAATCAGCCCCAGCATTTT.

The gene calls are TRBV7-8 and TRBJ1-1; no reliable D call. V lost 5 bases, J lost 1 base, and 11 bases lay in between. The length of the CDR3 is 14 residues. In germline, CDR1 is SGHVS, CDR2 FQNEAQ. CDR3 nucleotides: TGTGCCAGCAGCATTGATGAGGGGAACACTGAAGCTTTCTTT. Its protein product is CASSIDEGNTEAFF.

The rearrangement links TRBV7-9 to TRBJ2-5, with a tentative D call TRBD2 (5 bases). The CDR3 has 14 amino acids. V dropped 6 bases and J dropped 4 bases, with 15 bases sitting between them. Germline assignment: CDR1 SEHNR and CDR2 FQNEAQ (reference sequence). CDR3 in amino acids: CASRDLASGETQYF. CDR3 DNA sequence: TGTGCCAGCAGGGATTTGGCCAGCGGAGAGACCCAGTACTTC.

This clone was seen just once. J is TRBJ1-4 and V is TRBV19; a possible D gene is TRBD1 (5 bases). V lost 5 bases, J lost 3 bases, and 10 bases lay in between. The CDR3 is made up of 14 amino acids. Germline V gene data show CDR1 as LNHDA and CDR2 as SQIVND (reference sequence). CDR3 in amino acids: CASSGASSNEKLFF. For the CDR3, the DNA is TGTGCCAGTAGTGGGGCCAGCTCTAATGAAAAACTGTTTTTT.

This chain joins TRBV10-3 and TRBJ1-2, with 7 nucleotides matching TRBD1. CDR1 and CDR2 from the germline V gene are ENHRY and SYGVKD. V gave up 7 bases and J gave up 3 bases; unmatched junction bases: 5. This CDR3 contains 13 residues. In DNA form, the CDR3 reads TGTGCCATCACTGGAACAGGGGACTATGGCTACACCTTC. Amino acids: CAITGTGDYGYTF.

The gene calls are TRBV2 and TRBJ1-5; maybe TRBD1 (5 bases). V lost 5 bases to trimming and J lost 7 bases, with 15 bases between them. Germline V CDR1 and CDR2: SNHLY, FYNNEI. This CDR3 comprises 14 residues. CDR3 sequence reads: CASSQQVPVQPQHF. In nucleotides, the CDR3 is TGTGCCAGCAGTCAACAGGTTCCCGTGCAGCCCCAGCATTTT.

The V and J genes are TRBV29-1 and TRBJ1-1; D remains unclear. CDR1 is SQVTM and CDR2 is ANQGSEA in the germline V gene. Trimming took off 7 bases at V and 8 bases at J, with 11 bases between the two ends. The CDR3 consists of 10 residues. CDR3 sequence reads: CSGWLREAFF. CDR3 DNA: TGCAGCGGATGGCTGAGGGAAGCTTTCTTT.

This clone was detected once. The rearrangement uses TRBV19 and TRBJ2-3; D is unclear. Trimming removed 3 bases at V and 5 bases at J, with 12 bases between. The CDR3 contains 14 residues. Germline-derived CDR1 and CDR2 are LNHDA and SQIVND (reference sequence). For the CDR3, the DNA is TGTGCCAGTAGTATGCCCGGGTCCGGAGATACGCAGTATTTT. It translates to CASSMPGSGDTQYF. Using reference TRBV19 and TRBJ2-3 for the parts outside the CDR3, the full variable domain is DGGITQSPKYLFRKEGQNVTLSCEQNLNHDAMYWYRQDPGQGLRLIYYSQIVNDFQKGDIAEGYSVSREKKESFPLTVTSAQKNPTAFYLCASSMPGSGDTQYFGPGTRLTVL.

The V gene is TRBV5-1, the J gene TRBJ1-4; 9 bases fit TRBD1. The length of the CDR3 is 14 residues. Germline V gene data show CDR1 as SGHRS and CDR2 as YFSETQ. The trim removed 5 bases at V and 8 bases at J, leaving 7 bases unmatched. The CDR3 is CASRQDRGREKLFF. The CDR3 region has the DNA TGCGCCAGCAGACAGGACAGGGGTCGGGAAAAACTGTTTTTT. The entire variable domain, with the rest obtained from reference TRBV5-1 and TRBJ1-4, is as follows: KAGVTQTPRYLIKTRGQQVTLSCSPISGHRSVSWYQQTPGQGLQFLFEYFSETQRNKGNFPGRFSGRQFSNSRSEMNVSTLELGDSALYLCASRQDRGREKLFFGSGTQLSVL.

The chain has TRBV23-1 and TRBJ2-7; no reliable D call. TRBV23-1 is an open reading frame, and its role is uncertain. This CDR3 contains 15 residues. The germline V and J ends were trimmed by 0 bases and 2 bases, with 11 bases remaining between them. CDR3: CASSQSLYPTYEQYV. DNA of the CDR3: TGCGCCAGCAGTCAATCGCTCTACCCCACCTACGAGCAGTACGTC.

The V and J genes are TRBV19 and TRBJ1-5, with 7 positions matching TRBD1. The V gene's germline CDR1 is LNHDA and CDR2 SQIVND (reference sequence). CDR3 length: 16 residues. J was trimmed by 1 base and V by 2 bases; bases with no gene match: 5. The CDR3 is CASSILGGQSNQPQHF. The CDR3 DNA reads TGTGCCAGTAGTATACTAGGGGGACAGAGCAATCAGCCCCAGCATTTT.

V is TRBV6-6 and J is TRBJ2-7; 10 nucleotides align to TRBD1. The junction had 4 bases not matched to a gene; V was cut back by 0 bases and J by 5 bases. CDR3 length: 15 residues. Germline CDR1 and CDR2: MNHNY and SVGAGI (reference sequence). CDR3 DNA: TGTGCCAGCAGTTACTCGACAGGGGGCACCGACGAGCAGTACTTC. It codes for CASSYSTGGTDEQYF.

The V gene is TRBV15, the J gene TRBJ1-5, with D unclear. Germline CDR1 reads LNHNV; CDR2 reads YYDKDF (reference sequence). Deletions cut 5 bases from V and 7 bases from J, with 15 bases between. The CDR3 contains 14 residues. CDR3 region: CATSSSVQKQPQHF. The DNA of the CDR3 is TGTGCCACCAGCTCCTCAGTACAGAAACAGCCCCAGCATTTT.

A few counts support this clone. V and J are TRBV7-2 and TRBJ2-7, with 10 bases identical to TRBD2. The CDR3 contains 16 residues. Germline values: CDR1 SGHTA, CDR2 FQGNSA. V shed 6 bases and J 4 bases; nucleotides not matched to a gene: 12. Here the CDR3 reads CASSPLTTSGEYEQYF. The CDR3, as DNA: TGTGCCAGCAGTCCGCTCACCACTAGCGGGGAATACGAGCAGTACTTC.

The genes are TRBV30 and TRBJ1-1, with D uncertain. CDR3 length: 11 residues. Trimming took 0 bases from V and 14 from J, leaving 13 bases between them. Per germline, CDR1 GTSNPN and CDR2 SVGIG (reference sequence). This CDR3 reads CAWSVVGRGFF. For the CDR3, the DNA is TGTGCCTGGAGTGTCGTTGGTAGAGGATTCTTT.

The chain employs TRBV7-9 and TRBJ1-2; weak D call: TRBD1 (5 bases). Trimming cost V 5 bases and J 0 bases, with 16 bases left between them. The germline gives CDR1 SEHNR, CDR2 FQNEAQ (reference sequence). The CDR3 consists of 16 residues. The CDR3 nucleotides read TGTGCCAGCAGCCCGAATATTGGGGCGGCTAACTATGGCTACACCTTC. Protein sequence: CASSPNIGAANYGYTF. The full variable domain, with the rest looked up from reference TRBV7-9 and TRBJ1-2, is DTGVSQNPRHKITKRGQNVTFRCDPISEHNRLYWYRQTLGQGPEFLTYFQNEAQLEKSRLLSDRFSAERPKGSFSTLEIQRTEQGDSAMYLCASSPNIGAANYGYTFGSGTRLTVV.

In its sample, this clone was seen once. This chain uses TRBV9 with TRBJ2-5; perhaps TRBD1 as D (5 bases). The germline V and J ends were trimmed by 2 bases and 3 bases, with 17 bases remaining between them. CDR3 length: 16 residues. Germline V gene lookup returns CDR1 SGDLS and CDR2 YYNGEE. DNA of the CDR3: TGTGCCAGCAGCGTTTCACCAGGGCTCGGTGAAGAGACCCAGTACTTC. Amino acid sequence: CASSVSPGLGEETQYF.

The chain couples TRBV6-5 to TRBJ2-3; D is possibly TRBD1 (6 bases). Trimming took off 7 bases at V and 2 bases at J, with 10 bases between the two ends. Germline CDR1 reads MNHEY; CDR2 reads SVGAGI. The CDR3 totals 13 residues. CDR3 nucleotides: TGTGCCAGCATAACAGGGAACACAGATACGCAGTATTTT. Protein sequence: CASITGNTDTQYF.

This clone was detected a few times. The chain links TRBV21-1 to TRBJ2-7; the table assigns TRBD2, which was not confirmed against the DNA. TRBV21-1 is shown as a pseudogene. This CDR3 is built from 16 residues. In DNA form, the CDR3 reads TGTGCCAGCAGCAAAGAGAAGCGGGGGTACTCCTACGAGCAGTACGTC. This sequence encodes CASSKEKRGYSYEQYV.

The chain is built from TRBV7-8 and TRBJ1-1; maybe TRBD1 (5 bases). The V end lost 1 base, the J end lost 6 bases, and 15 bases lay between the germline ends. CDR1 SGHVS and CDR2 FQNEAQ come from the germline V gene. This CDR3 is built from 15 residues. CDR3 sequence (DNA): TGTGCCAGCAGCTTAGTGGGGCCCAGGGTGGCTGAAGCTTTCTTT. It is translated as CASSLVGPRVAEAFF.

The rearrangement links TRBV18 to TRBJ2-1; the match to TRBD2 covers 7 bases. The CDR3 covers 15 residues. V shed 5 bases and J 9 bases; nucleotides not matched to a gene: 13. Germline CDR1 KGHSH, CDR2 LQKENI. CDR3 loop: CASSAASKRDGEQFF. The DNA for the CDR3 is TGTGCCAGCTCAGCGGCCTCTAAGCGGGACGGTGAGCAGTTCTTC.

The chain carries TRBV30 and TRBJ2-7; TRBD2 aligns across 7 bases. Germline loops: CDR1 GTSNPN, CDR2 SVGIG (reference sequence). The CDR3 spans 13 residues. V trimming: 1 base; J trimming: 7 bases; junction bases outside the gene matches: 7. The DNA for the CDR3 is TGTGCCTGGAGTGCGGGACTACGGTCAGAGCAGTACGTC. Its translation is CAWSAGLRSEQYV.

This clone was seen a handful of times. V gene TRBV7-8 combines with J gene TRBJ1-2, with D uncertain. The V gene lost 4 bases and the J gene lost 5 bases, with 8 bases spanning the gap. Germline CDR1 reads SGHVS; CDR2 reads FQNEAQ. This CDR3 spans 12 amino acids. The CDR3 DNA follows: TGTGCCAGCAGCTCCCCCAGTTATGGCTACACCTTC. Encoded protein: CASSSPSYGYTF.

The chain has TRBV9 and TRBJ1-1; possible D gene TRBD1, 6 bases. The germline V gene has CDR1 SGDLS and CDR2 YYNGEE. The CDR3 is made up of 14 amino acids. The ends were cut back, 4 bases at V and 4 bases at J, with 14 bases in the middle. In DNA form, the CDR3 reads TGTGCCAGCAGCCCCCTCGGGGGGCCCACTGAAGCTTTCTTT. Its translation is CASSPLGGPTEAFF.

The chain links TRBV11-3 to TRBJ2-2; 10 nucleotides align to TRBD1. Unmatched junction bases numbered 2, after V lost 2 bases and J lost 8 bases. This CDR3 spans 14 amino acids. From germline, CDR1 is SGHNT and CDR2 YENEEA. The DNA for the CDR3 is TGTGCCAGCAGCTTACGACAGGGGGCTGGGGAGCTGTTTTTT. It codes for CASSLRQGAGELFF. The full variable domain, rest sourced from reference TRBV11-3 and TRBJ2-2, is EAGVVQSPRYKIIEKKQPVAFWCNPISGHNTLYWYLQNLGQGPELLIRYENEEAVDDSQLPKDRFSAERLKGVDSTLKIQPAELGDSAVYLCASSLRQGAGELFFGEGSRLTVL.

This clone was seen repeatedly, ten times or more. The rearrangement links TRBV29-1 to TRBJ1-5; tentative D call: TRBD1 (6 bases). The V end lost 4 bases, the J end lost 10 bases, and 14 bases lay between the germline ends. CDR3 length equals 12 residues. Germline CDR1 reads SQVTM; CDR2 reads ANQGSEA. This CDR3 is CSVGQVGAPQHF. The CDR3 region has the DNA TGCAGCGTTGGACAGGTAGGAGCCCCCCAGCATTTT. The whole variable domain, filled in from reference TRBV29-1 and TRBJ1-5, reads SAVISQKPSRDICQRGTSLTIQCQVDSQVTMMFWYRQQPGQSLTLIATANQGSEATYESGFVIDKFPISRPNLTFSTLTVSNMSPEDSSIYLCSVGQVGAPQHFGDGTRLSIL.

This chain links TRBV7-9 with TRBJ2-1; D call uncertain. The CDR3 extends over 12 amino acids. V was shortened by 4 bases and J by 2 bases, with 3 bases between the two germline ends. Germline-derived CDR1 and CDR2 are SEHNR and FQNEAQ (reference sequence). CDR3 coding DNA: TGTGCCAGCAGCTCTCCCTACAATGAGCAGTTCTTC. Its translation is CASSSPYNEQFF.

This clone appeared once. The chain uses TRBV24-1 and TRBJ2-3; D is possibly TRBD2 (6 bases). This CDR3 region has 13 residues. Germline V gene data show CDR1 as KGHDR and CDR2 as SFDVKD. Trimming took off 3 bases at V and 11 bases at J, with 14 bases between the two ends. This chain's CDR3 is CATSDAGRGGQYF. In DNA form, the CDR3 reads TGTGCCACCAGTGATGCCGGGAGAGGAGGGCAGTATTTT.